This entry concerns a single T cell receptor (beta chain). The antigen is undetermined. Time point denoted: newly diagnosed, previously untreated cHL patient sample. Investigators isolated CD4+ T cells from thawed PBMCs through magnetic negative selection. The comparison group had newly diagnosed, previously untreated classical Hodgkin lymphoma. This entry comes from a study of PD-1 blockade in classical Hodgkin lymphoma. Study-wide findings and caveats: Repertoire differences lack defined causes, possibly disease activity or prior therapy. Healthy donors were reported to have higher baseline TCR diversity than newly diagnosed patients.

Here immunoSEQ multiplex PCR was the method, and the copy in TCRdb shows in-frame clones only, minus some. The table shows 15,000 to 25,000 clones, with approximately 80% occurring only once. The CDR3 extends over 15 amino acids. Trimming pared 2 bases from V and 2 bases from J, leaving 7 bases between. The V gene's germline CDR1 is SNHLY and CDR2 FYNNEI. The rearrangement joins TRBV2 to TRBJ2-6, with D perhaps matching TRBD1 (5 bases). The origin of this receptor is a human donor with classical Hodgkin lymphoma. Sequencing was done on a sample of CD4+ T cells from blood. The CDR3 loop is CASSESGTGANVLTF. The CDR3 nucleotides read TGTGCCAGCAGTGAATCAGGGACTGGGGCCAACGTCCTGACTTTC.